Listed below are T cell receptor beta chains from one sample, sequenced in a study of cytomegalovirus exposure and HLA in healthy donors. Assay: immunoSEQ multiplex PCR; the TCRdb copy retains only in-frame clones and omits some. The sample shows around 120,000 clones, around 76% of them seen only once. Sequenced: PBMCs. Source of these receptors: a man aged 55 to 70 in good health and CMV-seropositive. CDR3s leave out the opening cysteine and the closing phenylalanine or tryptophan.

v_call	j_call	cdr3_aa
TRBV9	TRBJ2-1	ASSAQGAAGDEQF
TRBV11-3	TRBJ2-1	ASSPGGTSGPLYNEQF
TRBV11-2	TRBJ2-1	ASSLAGTSYNEQF
TRBV6-5	TRBJ1-2	ASSYSGPGDYGYT
TRBV10-3	TRBJ2-1	AISPITGPSYNEQF
TRBV11-2	TRBJ1-1	ASSARTGGPIEAF
TRBV5-1	TRBJ1-1	ASSLGSYQGWKNTEAF
TRBV4-1	TRBJ1-5	ASSYHQGNQPQH
TRBV19	TRBJ1-5	ASRQGNQPQH
TRBV4-1	TRBJ2-1	ASSQKRWTSGGRVNEQF
TRBV9	TRBJ1-2	ASSVGQGNYGYT
TRBV25-1	TRBJ2-6	ASSDRNSGANVLT
TRBV6-1	TRBJ1-1	ASRGPGGNTEAF
TRBV25-1	TRBJ1-3	ASSDRDSGNTIY
TRBV14	TRBJ2-7	ASSHRVSYEQY
TRBV7-2	TRBJ1-2	ASSLGFLSGGTGDGYT
TRBV7-3	TRBJ2-2	ASRPPGDGELF
TRBV9	TRBJ2-5	ASSVEGTEETQY
TRBV14	TRBJ2-3	ASSQELTEVTQY
TRBV28	TRBJ1-2	ASIGPGQGNYGYT
TRBV5-4	TRBJ2-7	ASSAGLAGGPGEQY
TRBV6-4	TRBJ2-5	ASSDIGQVFLGTQY
TRBV7-6	TRBJ2-2	ASSLAPLRLADNTGELF
TRBV7-9	TRBJ1-6	ASRLLRSFPVEPLH
TRBV7-9	TRBJ2-7	ASSSAYEQY
TRBV2	TRBJ2-1	ASSPGTGGYNEQF
TRBV6-1	TRBJ1-1	ASSPLTQAF
TRBV27	TRBJ2-2	ASSFEDRVSGELF
TRBV2	TRBJ2-3	ASSREKTSTDTQY
TRBV7-3	TRBJ1-1	ASSLLGATEAF
TRBV7-2	TRBJ1-5	ASSLFRATSNQPQH
TRBV19	TRBJ2-1	ASSWGDSFNEQF
TRBV29-1	TRBJ1-4	SVRTGGRNEKLF
TRBV7-6	TRBJ1-2	ASGQGSNYGYT
TRBV5-1	TRBJ2-3	ASSQRGTGFTDTQY
TRBV5-3	TRBJ2-7	ARSPRQESTCEQY
TRBV6-6	TRBJ2-4	ASSSLGGGSIQY
TRBV6-1	TRBJ2-1	AGSWAGVPGQF
TRBV30	TRBJ2-3	ACSRGEDTQY
TRBV4-1	TRBJ2-3	ASRRAGGREDTQY
TRBV5-1	TRBJ1-1	ASSSALGALNTEAF
TRBV27	TRBJ2-1	ASSLGGGRLNNEQF